The 27 T cell receptor beta chains presented below share a single source sample, sequenced in a study of blood T cell repertoires in COVID-19. Measured with immunoSEQ multiplex PCR; TCRdb has only the in-frame clones, and not every one. This table holds about 130,000 clones, approximately 89% found once. Input material: peripheral blood. The receptor set was obtained from a woman in her sixties or seventies with COVID-19, enrolled during active disease.

The rearrangement uses TRBV5-1 and TRBJ2-3; 7 nucleotides align to TRBD2. Germline V gene data show CDR1 as SGHRS and CDR2 as YFSETQ. The V segment lost 4 bases and the J segment 3 bases; nucleotides outside the gene matches: 8. The CDR3 length is 15 residues. The CDR3 loop is CASSRTGGRTDTQYF. CDR3 in DNA: TGCGCCAGCAGCCGCACGGGGGGTAGGACAGATACGCAGTATTTT.

The genes are TRBV28 and TRBJ2-2; TRBD1 might be the D (6 bases). The CDR3 is 15 residues long. From germline, CDR1 is MDHEN and CDR2 SYDVKM. Trimming took 5 bases from V and 4 from J, leaving 14 bases between them. CDR3 region: CASSSQGLVTGELFF. CDR3 bases: TGTGCCAGCAGTAGCCAGGGGTTGGTCACCGGGGAGCTGTTTTTT.

V is TRBV5-1 and J is TRBJ1-5, with 11 positions matching TRBD1. The CDR3 length is 15 residues. V dropped 2 bases and J dropped 8; count of bases not matched to a gene: 6. Germline V gives CDR1 SGHRS, CDR2 YFSETQ. The CDR3 DNA reads as TGCGCCAGCAGCTTTGGGACAGGGGGTCTGGAGCCCCAGCATTTT. It yields the protein CASSFGTGGLEPQHF.

The rearrangement joins TRBV28 to TRBJ2-7; TRBD2 aligns across 11 bases. The CDR3 has 16 residues. CDR1 and CDR2 (germline): MDHEN, SYDVKM. V shed 6 bases, J shed 2 bases, and the junction held 9 bases outside the gene matches. CDR3 loop: CASSAPSGGNPYEQYF. The CDR3 bases are TGTGCCAGCAGCGCCCCTAGCGGGGGGAACCCCTACGAGCAGTACTTC.

The chain links TRBV19 to TRBJ1-5, with TRBD1 matching 8 bases. The ends lost 2 bases at V and 6 bases at J; junction bases unmatched: 0. Germline V gives CDR1 LNHDA, CDR2 SQIVND (reference sequence). This CDR3 has 13 residues. The CDR3 DNA follows: TGTGCCAGTAGTATACAGGGGGCTCAGCCCCAGCATTTT. Translating it yields CASSIQGAQPQHF.

V and J are TRBV5-4 and TRBJ2-7; the match to TRBD2 covers 11 bases. CDR1 and CDR2 (germline): SGHNT, YYREEE (reference sequence). The CDR3 sequence is 15 residues long. Unmatched junction bases numbered 3, after V lost 0 bases and J lost 4 bases. CDR3 DNA: TGTGCCAGCAGCTTGGGAGGGACTAGCGGTTACGAGCAGTACTTC. Translating it yields CASSLGGTSGYEQYF.

The rearrangement uses TRBV19 and TRBJ2-7; 8 bases fit TRBD2. This CDR3 spans 14 amino acids. V was pared by 3 bases and J by 3 bases, with 4 bases of the junction left unmatched. Germline CDR1 is LNHDA and CDR2 is SQIVND (reference sequence). CDR3 region: CASSIQRGNYEQYF. For the CDR3, the DNA is TGTGCCAGTAGTATTCAGCGGGGGAACTACGAGCAGTACTTC.

This sequence joins TRBV7-9 and TRBJ1-1; weak D call: TRBD1 (6 bases). This CDR3 contains 14 residues. Trimming stripped 3 bases from V and 2 bases from J, with 10 bases between. CDR1 SEHNR and CDR2 FQNEAQ come from the germline V gene (reference sequence). This chain's CDR3 is CASSFGRGNTEAFF. The CDR3, as DNA: TGTGCCAGCAGCTTTGGCAGGGGAAACACTGAAGCTTTCTTT. The full variable domain, completed using reference TRBV7-9 and TRBJ1-1, is DTGVSQNPRHKITKRGQNVTFRCDPISEHNRLYWYRQTLGQGPEFLTYFQNEAQLEKSRLLSDRFSAERPKGSFSTLEIQRTEQGDSAMYLCASSFGRGNTEAFFGQGTRLTVV.

The CDR3 coding sequence is TGTGCCAGCTCACCTCGTAGCGGGGGGTCGAACACCGGGGAGCTGTTTTTT. This gives the protein CASSPRSGGSNTGELFF. The chain recombines TRBV18 with TRBJ2-2; 10 positions match TRBD2. After removal of 3 bases from V and 0 bases from J, the junction contained 4 bases not matched to a gene. Germline values: CDR1 KGHSH, CDR2 LQKENI. The CDR3 is 17 residues long. Full variable domain (remainder filled in from reference TRBV18 and TRBJ2-2): NAGVMQNPRHLVRRRGQEARLRCSPMKGHSHVYWYRQLPEEGLKFMVYLQKENIIDESGMPKERFSAEFPKEGPSILRIQQVVRGDSAAYFCASSPRSGGSNTGELFFGEGSRLTVL.

This rearrangement joins TRBV28 to TRBJ1-2; D is perhaps TRBD1 (5 bases). Germline CDR1 and CDR2: MDHEN and SYDVKM. V was shortened by 6 bases and J by 9 bases, with 20 bases between the two germline ends. The CDR3 loop spans 14 amino acids. In nucleotides, the CDR3 is TGTGCCAGCAGCCTTACGGACAAAGAGATAAGCTACACCTTC. Amino acids: CASSLTDKEISYTF.

V usage is TRBV19 and J usage is TRBJ2-1, with 9 bases matching TRBD2. Per the germline V gene, CDR1 is LNHDA and CDR2 is SQIVND (reference sequence). J lost 3 bases, V lost 3 bases, and 6 bases had no gene match. This CDR3 region has 16 residues. In DNA form, the CDR3 reads TGTGCCAGTAGTATCCCCGGGCGGGGGGGCTACAATGAGCAGTTCTTC. Its translation is CASSIPGRGGYNEQFF.

The rearrangement joins TRBV19 to TRBJ2-3; 8 bases are shared with TRBD1. CDR3 length: 15 amino acids. V was pared by 2 bases and J by 1 base, with 2 bases of the junction left unmatched. CDR1 is LNHDA, CDR2 SQIVND, per germline (reference sequence). Written as DNA, the CDR3 is TGTGCCAGTAGTATATGGGGACAGGGCACAGATACGCAGTATTTT. Translating gives CASSIWGQGTDTQYF.

This clone was seen only a few times. The rearrangement links TRBV10-1 to TRBJ2-7; D unresolved. Germline V gene sequence: CDR1 WNHNN, CDR2 SYGVQD (reference sequence). This CDR3 has 9 residues. Trimming cost V 9 bases and J 4 bases, with 4 bases left between them. As DNA, the CDR3 is TGCGCCAGTCCGTACGAGCAGTACTTC. This gives the protein CASPYEQYF.

The chain uses TRBV15 and TRBJ2-7, with TRBD2 matching over 7 bases. V lost 1 base to trimming and J lost 6 bases; unmatched junction nucleotides: 6. Germline CDR1 and CDR2: LNHNV and YYDKDF (reference sequence). The CDR3 is 14 residues long. CDR3 DNA: TGTGCCACCAGCAGAGGGGGAGGGGTTGGCGAGCAGTACTTC. It is translated as CATSRGGGVGEQYF.

The V call is TRBV29-1, the J call TRBJ2-1; 7 positions match TRBD2. From germline, CDR1 is SQVTM and CDR2 ANQGSEA. The V gene end was trimmed by 4 bases and the J gene end by 0 bases; junction bases not matched to a gene: 6. The CDR3 loop spans 15 amino acids. Here the CDR3 reads CSVVARGDSYNEQFF. Written as DNA, the CDR3 is TGCAGCGTTGTCGCCCGGGGGGACTCCTACAATGAGCAGTTCTTC.

V usage is TRBV13 and J usage is TRBJ2-3, with TRBD2 identical over 9 bases. Germline CDR1 is PRHDT and CDR2 is FYEKMQ (reference sequence). The CDR3 runs 14 residues. Trimming removed 6 bases from V and 6 bases from J; junction bases left unmatched: 7. CDR3 nucleotides: TGTGCCAGCAGGCGGGGGGGGCCGGGTGATACGCAGTATTTT. Protein: CASRRGGPGDTQYF.

This chain links TRBV12-3 or TRBV12-4 with TRBJ2-3; no firm D call. The V and J ends lost 3 bases and 6 bases respectively, with 10 bases between them. CDR3 size: 13 residues. For the CDR3, the DNA is TGTGCCAGCAGTTTGAGGCGGTACGATACGCAGTATTTT. This codes for CASSLRRYDTQYF.

This clone was detected once. The CDR3 sequence: CAWKRQGQPQHF. CDR3 sequence (DNA): TGTGCCTGGAAACGACAGGGGCAGCCCCAGCATTTT. The chain employs TRBV30 and TRBJ1-5; 8 bases match TRBD1. The CDR3 runs 12 residues. With 4 bases clipped from V and 7 bases from J, the junction kept 3 bases outside the gene matches. Germline CDR1 GTSNPN, CDR2 SVGIG (reference sequence).

This sequence joins TRBV5-8 and TRBJ1-2; tentatively, D is TRBD1 (5 bases). V lost 4 bases and J lost 3, with 10 bases in between. This CDR3 contains 13 residues. Germline CDR1 and CDR2: SGHTS and YDEGEE. CDR3 DNA: TGTGCCAGCAGCCCAGACAGACACTATGGCTACACCTTC. This encodes CASSPDRHYGYTF.

The chain has TRBV6-5 and TRBJ2-7, with TRBD2 matching over 7 bases. CDR1 is MNHEY and CDR2 is SVGAGI in the germline V gene. CDR3 size: 16 residues. V was pared by 0 bases and J by 2 bases, with 7 bases of the junction left unmatched. The CDR3 spells CASSYSSGGKAYEQYF. In DNA form, the CDR3 reads TGTGCCAGCAGTTACTCCTCGGGGGGAAAGGCCTACGAGCAGTACTTC.

The chain joins TRBV14 to TRBJ2-7; 8 positions match TRBD2. The length of the CDR3 is 15 residues. Germline CDR1 is SGHDN and CDR2 is FVKESK. V gave up 1 base and J gave up 3 bases; unmatched junction bases: 5. The CDR3, as DNA: TGTGCCAGCAGCCAAGCCCGGCTAGCGGGCTACGAGCAGTACTTC. As protein: CASSQARLAGYEQYF.

V usage is TRBV11-3 and J usage is TRBJ2-6; D is unresolved. The germline gives CDR1 SGHNT, CDR2 YENEEA. CDR3 length: 13 residues. V was shortened by 2 bases and J by 3 bases, with 2 bases between the two germline ends. In DNA, the CDR3 is TGTGCCAGCAGCTTACTTGGGGCCAACGTCCTGACTTTC. The encoded protein is CASSLLGANVLTF.

This rearrangement joins TRBV6-5 to TRBJ1-6, with 8 bases matching TRBD1. In germline, CDR1 is MNHEY, CDR2 SVGAGI. The CDR3 length is 15 residues. The trim removed 1 base at V and 10 bases at J, leaving 6 bases unmatched. The CDR3 protein is CASSYLDREQSPLHF. CDR3 coding DNA: TGTGCCAGCAGTTACTTGGACAGGGAGCAATCACCCCTCCACTTT.

The rearrangement uses TRBV5-1 and TRBJ1-6; no firm D call. Deletions cut 0 bases from V and 7 bases from J, with 11 bases between. Germline V CDR1 and CDR2: SGHRS, YFSETQ. This CDR3 region has 15 residues. CDR3 sequence reads: CASSLGGIDNSPLHF. Written as DNA, the CDR3 is TGCGCCAGCAGCTTGGGAGGGATAGACAATTCACCCCTCCACTTT.

This chain uses TRBV10-3 with TRBJ2-1; 7 positions agree with TRBD2. J gave up 10 bases and V 6 bases, and 15 bases lay outside the gene matches. Germline CDR1 is ENHRY and CDR2 is SYGVKD. The CDR3 is 15 amino acids. DNA of the CDR3: TGTGCCATCAGCAGAGCGGGGACCCCCCGGGGGGAGCAGTTCTTC. Residues: CAISRAGTPRGEQFF.

The CDR3 protein is CAISEETSGGNEQFF. In DNA form, the CDR3 reads TGTGCCATCAGTGAGGAGACTAGCGGGGGGAATGAGCAGTTCTTC. This chain uses TRBV10-3 with TRBJ2-1; 13 bases map to TRBD2. Germline V gene data show CDR1 as ENHRY and CDR2 as SYGVKD. The CDR3 consists of 15 residues. Losses at the gene ends were 2 bases for V and 7 bases for J; bases not matched to a gene: 2.

For the CDR3, the DNA is TGTGCCAGCAGGGAGGGACGGGGGGAGGAAAAACTGTTTTTT. This translates into CASREGRGEEKLFF. The chain is built from TRBV2 and TRBJ1-4; possibly TRBD1 for D (5 bases). The CDR3 runs to 14 residues. V lost 6 bases and J 8 bases, leaving 16 bases between the germline ends. Germline CDR1 reads SNHLY; CDR2 reads FYNNEI.